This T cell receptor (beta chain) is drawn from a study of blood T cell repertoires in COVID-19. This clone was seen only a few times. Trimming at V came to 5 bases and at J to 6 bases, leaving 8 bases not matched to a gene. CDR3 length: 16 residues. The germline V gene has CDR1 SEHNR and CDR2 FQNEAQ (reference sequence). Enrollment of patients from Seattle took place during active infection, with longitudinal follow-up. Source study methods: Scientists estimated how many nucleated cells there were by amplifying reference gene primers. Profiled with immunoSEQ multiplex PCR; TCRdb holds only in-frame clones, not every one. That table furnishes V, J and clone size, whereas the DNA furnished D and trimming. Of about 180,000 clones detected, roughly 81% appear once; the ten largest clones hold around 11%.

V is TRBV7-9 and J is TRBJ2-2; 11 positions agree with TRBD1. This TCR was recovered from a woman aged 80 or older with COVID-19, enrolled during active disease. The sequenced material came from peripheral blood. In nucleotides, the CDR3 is TGTGCCAGCAGCGAGGGACAGGGGGTAGCGGCCGGGGAGCTGTTTTTT. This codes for CASSEGQGVAAGELFF.